Listed here are 23 T cell receptor beta chains from one sample, sequenced in a study of glioma-infiltrating T cells after dendritic cell vaccination. Time point here: after dendritic cell vaccination, including at tumor progression/relapse. Libraries were prepared by immunoSEQ multiplex PCR; TCRdb keeps only in-frame clonotypes and omits some of them. This sample has 70,000 to 90,000 clones, with less than 90% found just once. This specimen consisted of blood, obtained after dendritic cell vaccination. The receptors here all came from a human donor with glioblastoma.

In this sample, this clone turned up a few times. The gene calls are TRBV4-1 and TRBJ2-3; unclear D gene. Looked up from germline, CDR1 is MGHRA and CDR2 is YSYEKL. V was shortened by 1 base and J by 0 bases, with 14 bases between the two germline ends. This CDR3 has 17 residues. As DNA, the CDR3 is TGCGCCAGCAGCCAAGCCTCGTCGGAGCTTAGCACAGATACGCAGTATTTT. Protein: CASSQASSELSTDTQYF.

The rearrangement uses TRBV4-3 and TRBJ2-2; maybe TRBD2 (6 bases). V lost 5 bases and J lost 2, with 18 bases in between. CDR3 size: 17 residues. Germline V gives CDR1 LGHNA, CDR2 YSLEER. The DNA of the CDR3 is TGCGCCAGCAGCGAGGGGAGGTCCCGAACAAACACCGGGGAGCTGTTTTTT. Residues: CASSEGRSRTNTGELFF.

The table lists this clone with a few counts. The genes are TRBV6-4 and TRBJ2-2; 7 nucleotides line up with TRBD1. The CDR3 totals 14 residues. The germline V gene encodes CDR1 MRHNA and CDR2 SNTAGT. The V and J ends lost 6 bases and 5 bases, in that order; junction bases with no gene match: 6. The CDR3 nucleotides are TGTGCCAGCAGCCCGACAGGGAGTACCGGGGAGCTGTTTTTT. Residues: CASSPTGSTGELFF.

V usage is TRBV4-2 and J usage is TRBJ1-2; 10 bases map to TRBD1. The junction had 6 bases not matched to a gene; V was cut back by 3 bases and J by 8 bases. In germline, CDR1 is LGHNA, CDR2 YNFKEQ. This CDR3 region has 14 residues. The CDR3 loop reads CASSHSGTGVGYTF. The CDR3 nucleotides are TGTGCCAGCAGCCATTCCGGGACAGGGGTCGGCTACACCTTC.

The V call is TRBV5-4, the J call TRBJ2-5, with 15 bases fitting TRBD2. Germline CDR1 SGHNT, CDR2 YYREEE (reference sequence). The CDR3 is 16 residues long. Losses at the gene ends were 0 bases for V and 5 bases for J; bases not matched to a gene: 2. CDR3 amino acids: CASSLGTSGGAETQYF. In DNA form, the CDR3 reads TGTGCCAGCAGCTTGGGGACTAGCGGGGGGGCGGAGACCCAGTACTTC.

The chain has TRBV5-1 and TRBJ1-4, with D perhaps TRBD1 (6 bases). The CDR3 consists of 14 residues. V lost 2 bases, J lost 7 bases, and 12 bases lay in between. CDR1 and CDR2 (germline): SGHRS, YFSETQ. The CDR3 reads CASSFRGSLEKLFF. The DNA for the CDR3 is TGCGCCAGCAGCTTCAGGGGATCACTTGAAAAACTGTTTTTT. Drawing the rest from reference TRBV5-1 and TRBJ1-4, the complete variable domain is KAGVTQTPRYLIKTRGQQVTLSCSPISGHRSVSWYQQTPGQGLQFLFEYFSETQRNKGNFPGRFSGRQFSNSRSEMNVSTLELGDSALYLCASSFRGSLEKLFFGSGTQLSVL.

V and J are TRBV6-6 and TRBJ1-1, with D possibly being TRBD1 (5 bases). CDR1 and CDR2 (germline): MNHNY, SVGAGI (reference sequence). The CDR3 has 12 amino acids. V shed 4 bases and J shed 6 bases, with 9 bases lying between them. The CDR3 sequence: CASSSGGAEAFF. In DNA, the CDR3 is TGTGCCAGCAGTTCGGGGGGAGCTGAAGCTTTCTTT.

J is TRBJ2-7 and V is TRBV6-5; D is perhaps TRBD2 (6 bases). This CDR3 has 14 residues. V was trimmed by 7 bases and J by 6 bases, leaving 19 bases between them. Germline CDR1 reads MNHEY; CDR2 reads SVGAGI. CDR3 coding DNA: TGTGCCAGCACAACCGGGACTGTTGTTGGCGAGCAGTACTTC. Translating it yields CASTTGTVVGEQYF.

The chain links TRBV7-8 to TRBJ1-1, with unresolved D. The length of the CDR3 is 13 residues. Between the trimmed V and J ends, which lost 5 bases and 0 bases, there was a span of 7 bases. The germline V gene has CDR1 SGHVS and CDR2 FQNEAQ. The CDR3: CASSPPMNTEAFF. The CDR3 DNA reads TGTGCCAGCAGCCCCCCCATGAACACTGAAGCTTTCTTT. The variable domain in full, completed from reference TRBV7-8 and TRBJ1-1, reads GAGVSQSPRYKVAKRGQDVALRCDPISGHVSLFWYQQALGQGPEFLTYFQNEAQLDKSGLPSDRFFAERPEGSVSTLKIQRTQQEDSAVYLCASSPPMNTEAFFGQGTRLTVV.

There are a few counts of this clone. V usage is TRBV29-1 and J usage is TRBJ1-1; 9 nucleotides line up with TRBD1. Germline-derived CDR1 and CDR2 are SQVTM and ANQGSEA. The CDR3 length is 13 residues. J was trimmed by 7 bases and V by 6 bases; bases with no gene match: 9. The chain's CDR3 is CSVVHGQGNEAFF. CDR3 coding DNA: TGCAGCGTCGTCCATGGACAGGGGAATGAAGCTTTCTTT.

The rearrangement joins TRBV18 to TRBJ1-1; 8 bases fit TRBD1. Germline V gene sequence: CDR1 KGHSH, CDR2 LQKENI. J was trimmed by 0 bases and V by 2 bases; bases with no gene match: 5. This CDR3 contains 16 residues. The CDR3 region has the DNA TGTGCCAGCTCACCAAACAGGGGGGGTGTGAACACTGAAGCTTTCTTT. It specifies CASSPNRGGVNTEAFF.

The genes are TRBV5-4 and TRBJ1-1; no clear D. Trimming pared 0 bases from V and 2 bases from J, leaving 5 bases between. The CDR3 consists of 13 residues. Germline CDR1 reads SGHNT; CDR2 reads YYREEE (reference sequence). This CDR3 is CASSLVTNTEAFF. The CDR3 nucleotides are TGTGCCAGCAGCTTGGTGACAAACACTGAAGCTTTCTTT. The variable domain in full, completed from reference TRBV5-4 and TRBJ1-1, reads ETGVTQSPTHLIKTRGQQVTLRCSSQSGHNTVSWYQQALGQGPQFIFQYYREEENGRGNFPPRFSGLQFPNYSSELNVNALELDDSALYLCASSLVTNTEAFFGQGTRLTVV.

CDR3 residues: CASSRQITGELFF. The CDR3 coding sequence is TGTGCCAGTAGTAGGCAGATCACCGGGGAGCTGTTTTTT. The V and J genes are TRBV19 and TRBJ2-2; D is uncertain. V was cut by 4 bases and J by 4 bases, with 7 bases left in between. This CDR3 spans 13 amino acids. CDR1 LNHDA and CDR2 SQIVND come from the germline V gene (reference sequence).

The chain recombines TRBV27 with TRBJ2-3, with D perhaps TRBD2 (5 bases). Germline-derived CDR1 and CDR2 are MNHEY and SMNVEV (reference sequence). V shed 7 bases and J shed 6 bases, with 20 bases lying between them. The CDR3 runs to 15 residues. The CDR3 DNA reads as TGTGCCAGCACCTCGCCGGACTTGAACGAGGATACGCAGTATTTT. Protein product: CASTSPDLNEDTQYF.

The CDR3 nucleotides read TGTGCCAGCAGCATACAGAACACCATATATTTT. Translation gives CASSIQNTIYF. V and J are TRBV11-2 and TRBJ1-3, with D unclear. Trimming stripped 5 bases from V and 7 bases from J, with 6 bases between. Germline loops: CDR1 SGHAT, CDR2 FQNNGV. CDR3 length equals 11 residues.

As DNA, the CDR3 is TGTGCCAGCAGCTCTGGCCAGGGCGGCACTAATGAAAAACTGTTTTTT. Its translation is CASSSGQGGTNEKLFF. The chain has TRBV7-9 and TRBJ1-4; D is perhaps TRBD1 (5 bases). Trimming took 4 bases from V and 2 from J, leaving 14 bases between them. CDR3 length: 16 residues. The germline gives CDR1 SEHNR, CDR2 FQNEAQ (reference sequence). Full variable domain (remainder filled in from reference TRBV7-9 and TRBJ1-4): DTGVSQNPRHKITKRGQNVTFRCDPISEHNRLYWYRQTLGQGPEFLTYFQNEAQLEKSRLLSDRFSAERPKGSFSTLEIQRTEQGDSAMYLCASSSGQGGTNEKLFFGSGTQLSVL.

The chain couples TRBV5-4 to TRBJ1-6, with 7 bases that match TRBD1. V lost 4 bases, J lost 13 bases, and 8 bases stayed unmatched. Per germline, CDR1 SGHNT and CDR2 YYREEE (reference sequence). The CDR3 spans 13 residues. The CDR3 DNA is TGTGCCAGCAGCCTCAGGGACAGAGACCCCCTCCACTTT. Translation gives CASSLRDRDPLHF.

This rearrangement joins TRBV5-1 to TRBJ2-5; weak D call: TRBD2 (6 bases). The CDR3 is 14 amino acids. CDR1 and CDR2 (germline): SGHRS, YFSETQ. Trimming cost V 3 bases and J 5 bases, with 14 bases left between them. CDR3 in amino acids: CASSWGLGWETQYF. DNA of the CDR3: TGCGCCAGCAGCTGGGGACTGGGTTGGGAGACCCAGTACTTC.

V and J are TRBV5-5 and TRBJ1-1; weak D call: TRBD1 (6 bases). Trimming stripped 4 bases from V and 4 bases from J, with 17 bases between. The CDR3 consists of 15 residues. From germline, CDR1 is SGHKS and CDR2 YYEKEE (reference sequence). The CDR3 nucleotides are TGTGCCAGCAGCGGGCGGAAGGGGGGGGGCACTGAAGCTTTCTTT. This codes for CASSGRKGGGTEAFF.

This clone was recorded a few times. This sequence joins TRBV19 and TRBJ1-5; 10 positions match TRBD1. The junction had 15 bases not matched to a gene; V was cut back by 2 bases and J by 2 bases. CDR1 and CDR2 from the germline V gene are LNHDA and SQIVND (reference sequence). This CDR3 is 20 amino acids long. CDR3 nucleotide sequence: TGTGCCAGTAGTATAAGGTCAAAGACAGGGGGCGAAGGCGGCAATCAGCCCCAGCATTTT. This encodes CASSIRSKTGGEGGNQPQHF.

The DNA of the CDR3 is TGTGCCAGTAGTCCGCAGGGGCCTGTGGGACAGGGGGTCTTCGGCTACACCTTC. It translates to CASSPQGPVGQGVFGYTF. The chain carries TRBV19 and TRBJ1-2, with TRBD1 identical over 11 bases. CDR1 LNHDA and CDR2 SQIVND come from the germline V gene (reference sequence). The J segment lost 8 bases and the V segment lost 5 bases, leaving 19 bases of the junction unmatched. The CDR3 covers 18 residues. The full variable domain, with the rest looked up from reference TRBV19 and TRBJ1-2, is DGGITQSPKYLFRKEGQNVTLSCEQNLNHDAMYWYRQDPGQGLRLIYYSQIVNDFQKGDIAEGYSVSREKKESFPLTVTSAQKNPTAFYLCASSPQGPVGQGVFGYTFGSGTRLTVV.

This sequence joins TRBV5-4 and TRBJ1-1; 8 bases are shared with TRBD1. The J segment lost 0 bases and the V segment lost 4 bases, leaving 8 bases of the junction unmatched. Germline values: CDR1 SGHNT, CDR2 YYREEE (reference sequence). The CDR3 is 16 amino acids. The CDR3 here is CASSRTGSRMNTEAFF. The CDR3 region has the DNA TGTGCCAGCAGCCGGACAGGGTCCCGGATGAACACTGAAGCTTTCTTT. Variable domain in full (rest from reference TRBV5-4 and TRBJ1-1): ETGVTQSPTHLIKTRGQQVTLRCSSQSGHNTVSWYQQALGQGPQFIFQYYREEENGRGNFPPRFSGLQFPNYSSELNVNALELDDSALYLCASSRTGSRMNTEAFFGQGTRLTVV.

The V gene is TRBV2, the J gene TRBJ2-2; 10 bases line up with TRBD2. Trimming removed 4 bases from V and 4 bases from J; junction bases left unmatched: 6. The germline CDR1 and CDR2 sequences are SNHLY and FYNNEI. The CDR3 extends over 16 amino acids. Here the CDR3 DNA reads TGTGCCAGCAGTGGGGAGGCTAGCGGGGGCACCGGGGAGCTGTTTTTT. Encoded protein: CASSGEASGGTGELFF.